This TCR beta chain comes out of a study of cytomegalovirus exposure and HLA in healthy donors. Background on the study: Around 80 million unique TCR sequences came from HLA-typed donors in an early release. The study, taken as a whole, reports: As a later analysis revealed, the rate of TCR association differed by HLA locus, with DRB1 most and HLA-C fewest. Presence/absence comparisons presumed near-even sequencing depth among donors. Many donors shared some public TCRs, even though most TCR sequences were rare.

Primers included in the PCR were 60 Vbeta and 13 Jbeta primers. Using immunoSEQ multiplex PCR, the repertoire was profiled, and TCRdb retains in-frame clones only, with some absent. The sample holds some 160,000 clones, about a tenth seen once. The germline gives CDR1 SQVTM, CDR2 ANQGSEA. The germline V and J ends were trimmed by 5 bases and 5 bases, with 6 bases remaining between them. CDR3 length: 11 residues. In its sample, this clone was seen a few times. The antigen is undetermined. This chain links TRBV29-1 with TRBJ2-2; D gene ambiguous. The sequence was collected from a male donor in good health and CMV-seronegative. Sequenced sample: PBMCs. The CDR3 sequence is CSVLVTGELFF. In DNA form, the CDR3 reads TGCAGCGTTCTAGTGACCGGGGAGCTGTTTTTT.